The 32 T cell receptor beta chains presented below share a single source sample, sequenced in a study of spatial heterogeneity in lung cancer (dated by TCRdb to about 2019). The study at large found these results: The number of expanded intratumoral alpha and beta TCRs correlated with the tumor nonsynonymous mutation count.

The library was obtained by 5' RACE. The reads were generated on a NextSeq 500. Clones were called with MiXCR by TCRdb after fastp trimmed the public reads at Q25, and only in-frame beta chains were retained. Identical CDR3 proteins give one entry, which carries the most common genes and DNA. For this sample the table gives 20,000 to 25,000 distinct CDR3 sequences, of which about 16% were detected only once. The ten largest clones capture roughly 30% of the sample. The time point label here, explained by the study, means: sample taken at primary tumor resection. These receptors have no identified antigens. The starting material was lung tumor tissue, obtained at surgery. Every receptor here comes from a female donor with early-stage non-small cell lung cancer.

With respect to this clonotype: The DNA is omitted, as the CDR3 cannot be located on it reliably, and the CDR3 follows TCRdb's listing. V usage is TRBV6-5 and J usage is TRBJ2-7; the D call of TRBD1 is as the table states it, not checked on the DNA. Germline V gene sequence: CDR1 MNHEY, CDR2 SVGAGI. Ends included, the CDR3 has 13 residues. The CDR3 reads CASSSSFGAEQYF.

This clonotype was detected many times. V gene TRBV12-3 or TRBV12-4 combines with J gene TRBJ2-7; D is unclear. V gave up 1 base and J gave up 2 bases, with 9 bases separating them. The CDR3 spans 14 residues. CDR3 coding DNA: TGTGCCAGCAGTTTAGGCGGTACCCCCTACGAGCAGTACTTC. Translated, it gives CASSLGGTPYEQYF.

This chain connects TRBV3-1 to TRBJ1-5; 7 nucleotides match TRBD1. CDR1 is LGHDT and CDR2 is YNNKEL in the germline V gene (reference sequence). Trimming removed 5 bases from V and 4 bases from J; junction bases left unmatched: 5. This CDR3 is built from 14 residues. The CDR3 reads CASSDTGVNQPQHF. The CDR3 bases are TGTGCCAGCAGCGACACAGGGGTTAATCAGCCCCAGCATTTT.

Of note for this clonotype: A read error may be the cause here, since a much bigger clone is one base away. J is TRBJ2-1 and V is TRBV11-2; D is perhaps TRBD2 (5 bases). Germline V lookup: CDR1 SGHAT, CDR2 FQNNGV. The CDR3 consists of 19 residues. Deletions cut 3 bases from V and 5 bases from J, with 26 bases between. This CDR3 reads CASSFVVPVRARGNNEQFF. Written as DNA, the CDR3 is TGTGCCAGCAGCTTCGTCGTACCTGTGAGGGCTAGAGGAAACAATGAGCAGTTCTTC.

This clonotype occurred many times. This chain uses TRBV28 with TRBJ2-7; possible D gene TRBD1, 5 bases. The CDR3 runs to 13 residues. V was shortened by 5 bases and J by 4 bases, with 12 bases between the two germline ends. The germline gives CDR1 MDHEN, CDR2 SYDVKM. The CDR3 protein is CASSTGGWYEQYF. Written as DNA, the CDR3 is TGTGCCAGCAGTACAGGCGGATGGTACGAGCAGTACTTC.

Ten or more counts support this clonotype. This chain links TRBV25-1 with TRBJ2-5, with 10 nucleotides matching TRBD1. The CDR3 is 14 amino acids. J lost 5 bases, V lost 5 bases, and 5 bases had no gene match. Germline V gene lookup returns CDR1 MGHDK and CDR2 SYGVNS. The CDR3: CASSMTGGGETQYF. CDR3 coding DNA: TGTGCCAGCAGTATGACAGGGGGCGGCGAGACCCAGTACTTC.

At least ten counts were recorded for this clonotype. The chain couples TRBV15 to TRBJ2-7, with 8 bases matching TRBD1. CDR3 length equals 14 residues. Germline CDR1 reads LNHNV; CDR2 reads YYDKDF (reference sequence). J lost 3 bases, V lost 3 bases, and 4 bases had no gene match. DNA of the CDR3: TGTGCCACCAGCAGGGGCGGGACAGGCTACGAGCAGTACTTC. This codes for CATSRGGTGYEQYF.

This clonotype has just a few counts. The chain employs TRBV15 and TRBJ2-6; 7 nucleotides match TRBD2. V shed 1 base, J shed 2 bases, and the junction held 8 bases outside the gene matches. The V gene's germline CDR1 is LNHNV and CDR2 YYDKDF (reference sequence). The CDR3 consists of 18 residues. As DNA, the CDR3 is TGTGCCACCAGCAGAGGAGCGGGGCAGTTTGCTGGGGCCAACGTCCTGACTTTC. It encodes CATSRGAGQFAGANVLTF.

The V call is TRBV3-1, the J call TRBJ2-6, with D possibly matching TRBD2 (6 bases). The length of the CDR3 is 18 residues. Germline values: CDR1 LGHDT, CDR2 YNNKEL (reference sequence). V lost 1 base and J lost 0, with 13 bases in between. DNA of the CDR3: TGTGCCAGCAGCCAAGGTCCGGGACTCAGCTCTGGGGCCAACGTCCTGACTTTC. Translation gives CASSQGPGLSSGANVLTF. The complete variable domain, with remaining parts taken from reference TRBV3-1 and TRBJ2-6, reads DTAVSQTPKYLVTQMGNDKSIKCEQNLGHDTMYWYKQDSKKFLKIMFSYNNKELIINETVPNRFSPKSPDKAHLNLHINSLELGDSAVYFCASSQGPGLSSGANVLTFGAGSRLTVL.

The rearrangement links TRBV5-4 to TRBJ2-5, with D unresolved. The CDR3 is made up of 13 amino acids. The V end was cut by 4 bases, the J end by 5 bases, with 12 bases between. Germline V gene lookup returns CDR1 SGHNT and CDR2 YYREEE (reference sequence). CDR3 DNA sequence: TGTGCCAGCAGCAAGGCCCCGGAGGAGACCCAGTACTTC. Amino acids: CASSKAPEETQYF.

The chain recombines TRBV7-9 with TRBJ2-1; D is undetermined. Between the trimmed V and J ends, which lost 4 bases and 9 bases, there was a span of 19 bases. From germline, CDR1 is SEHNR and CDR2 FQNEAQ (reference sequence). The CDR3 loop spans 15 amino acids. CDR3 sequence: CASSSRQAVYGEQFF. CDR3 DNA: TGTGCCAGCAGCTCGAGGCAAGCAGTATACGGTGAGCAGTTCTTC.

This clonotype appeared a few times. The V gene is TRBV4-1, the J gene TRBJ2-2; perhaps TRBD1 as D (6 bases). V gave up 0 bases and J gave up 6 bases, with 14 bases separating them. Germline V gene sequence: CDR1 MGHRA, CDR2 YSYEKL. The CDR3 has 16 residues. In nucleotides, the CDR3 is TGCGCCAGCAGCCAAGAATCAGGGGCCCGTGCCGGGGAGCTGTTTTTT. It yields the protein CASSQESGARAGELFF.

This clonotype was seen only a few times. This chain uses TRBV20-1 with TRBJ2-7; D not certain. CDR3 size: 15 residues. V gave up 2 bases and J gave up 6 bases, with 20 bases separating them. Germline-derived CDR1 and CDR2 are DFQATT and SNEGSKA (reference sequence). The CDR3 DNA is TGCAGTGCTAGACAAAACCTAGGTTCCCACGCCGAGCAGTACTTC. Its protein product is CSARQNLGSHAEQYF.

The chain combines TRBV14 with TRBJ2-1; D is unresolved. The germline V and J ends were trimmed by 1 base and 7 bases, with 14 bases remaining between them. The CDR3 spans 15 residues. CDR1 is SGHDN and CDR2 is FVKESK in the germline V gene. The CDR3 bases are TGTGCCAGCAGCCAAGCAGGAGTTATTGGGAATGAGCAGTTCTTC. This codes for CASSQAGVIGNEQFF.

This clonotype was detected many times. The V call is TRBV5-1, the J call TRBJ2-7, with 11 bases aligning to TRBD2. Germline V gene sequence: CDR1 SGHRS, CDR2 YFSETQ. The CDR3 covers 15 residues. Losses at the gene ends were 0 bases for V and 4 bases for J; bases not matched to a gene: 3. The CDR3 coding sequence is TGCGCCAGCAGCTTGGATAGCGGGAGGGTATACGAGCAGTACTTC. It is translated as CASSLDSGRVYEQYF.

The CDR3 here is CASSRGLGVAGANVLTF. The CDR3 DNA reads as TGTGCCAGCAGCCGAGGGTTGGGGGTGGCTGGGGCCAACGTCCTGACTTTC. This sequence joins TRBV7-2 and TRBJ2-6, with D possibly called TRBD1 or TRBD2 (5 bases each). The V end was cut by 5 bases, the J end by 2 bases, with 16 bases between. The CDR3 has 17 amino acids. Germline V lookup: CDR1 SGHTA, CDR2 FQGNSA.

This clonotype has a count of ten or more. The V gene is TRBV28, the J gene TRBJ2-1; 12 bases match TRBD2. Germline V gene data show CDR1 as MDHEN and CDR2 as SYDVKM. V trimming: 2 bases; J trimming: 7 bases; junction bases outside the gene matches: 24. This CDR3 is 22 amino acids long. The CDR3 DNA is TGTGCCAGCAGTTTAGCCCCATCCCGGGGGACTAGCGGGTTCAACTTGGGAAATGAGCAGTTCTTC. Translating gives CASSLAPSRGTSGFNLGNEQFF.

This clonotype was detected ten times or more. The gene calls are TRBV28 and TRBJ2-2; no clear D. Trimming shortened V by 5 bases and J by 1 base, and 11 bases separated the two germline ends. The CDR3 runs to 15 residues. CDR1 and CDR2 (germline): MDHEN, SYDVKM. The CDR3 bases are TGTGCCAGCAGTCTCTGGATGAAGAACACCGGGGAGCTGTTTTTT. Protein: CASSLWMKNTGELFF.

This clonotype was picked up a small number of times. The chain links TRBV4-2 to TRBJ2-1; 9 bases agree with TRBD2. Per the germline V gene, CDR1 is LGHNA and CDR2 is YNFKEQ. This CDR3 is built from 16 residues. J gave up 6 bases and V 2 bases, and 8 bases lay outside the gene matches. CDR3 sequence reads: CASSQYSGRLVNEQFF. The CDR3 DNA sequence: TGTGCCAGCAGCCAATATAGCGGGAGACTTGTCAATGAGCAGTTCTTC.

Worth noting for this clonotype: A much larger clone sits a single nucleotide away, making a read error possible. The chain joins TRBV6-1 to TRBJ2-3, with D unresolved. The CDR3 covers 14 residues. Germline V gene data show CDR1 as MNHNS and CDR2 as SASEGT. CDR3 amino acids: CARSAKTNTDTQYF. CDR3 nucleotide sequence: TGTGCCAGAAGTGCTAAAACTAACACAGATACGCAGTATTTT.

This clonotype rates as medium-sized. The chain combines TRBV15 with TRBJ2-4, with 11 bases matching TRBD2. CDR1 and CDR2 (germline): LNHNV, YYDKDF (reference sequence). V lost 3 bases to trimming and J lost 6 bases; unmatched junction nucleotides: 4. The CDR3 has 15 amino acids. The CDR3: CATSSNSGGANIQYF. CDR3 DNA: TGTGCCACCAGCAGTAATAGCGGGGGGGCAAACATTCAGTACTTC. The full variable domain, with the rest looked up from reference TRBV15 and TRBJ2-4, is DAMVIQNPRYQVTQFGKPVTLSCSQTLNHNVMYWYQQKSSQAPKLLFHYYDKDFNNEADTPDNFQSRRPNTSFCFLDIRSPGLGDTAMYLCATSSNSGGANIQYFGAGTRLSVL.

This clonotype appeared a few times. CDR3 sequence (DNA): TGCGCCAGCAGCCCCCCGGAGGGGCGCTCCTACGAGCAGTACTTC. It is translated as CASSPPEGRSYEQYF. The chain is built from TRBV5-1 and TRBJ2-7, with D possibly matching TRBD2 (6 bases). The V end lost 4 bases, the J end lost 0 bases, and 14 bases lay between the germline ends. The CDR3 is 15 residues long. Per the germline V gene, CDR1 is SGHRS and CDR2 is YFSETQ. Full variable domain (rest looked up from reference TRBV5-1 and TRBJ2-7): KAGVTQTPRYLIKTRGQQVTLSCSPISGHRSVSWYQQTPGQGLQFLFEYFSETQRNKGNFPGRFSGRQFSNSRSEMNVSTLELGDSALYLCASSPPEGRSYEQYFGPGTRLTVT.

This clonotype has a count of ten or more. V gene TRBV6-5 combines with J gene TRBJ2-1; D is unclear. Trimming took 5 bases from V and 3 from J, leaving 5 bases between them. Germline CDR1 and CDR2: MNHEY and SVGAGI. The length of the CDR3 is 12 residues. This CDR3 reads CASSTSYNEQFF. CDR3 DNA: TGTGCCAGCAGTACCAGCTACAATGAGCAGTTCTTC.

The sample holds a few counts of this clonotype. The chain is built from TRBV6-2 or TRBV6-3 and TRBJ2-1, with a possible D match to TRBD2 (7 bases). The length of the CDR3 is 17 residues. With 2 bases removed from V and 11 bases from J, the gap between germline ends came to 25 bases. CDR1 is MNHEY and CDR2 is SVGEGT in the germline V gene. The CDR3 spells CASSYPGGGGRRGKQFF. The CDR3 nucleotides read TGTGCCAGCAGTTACCCCGGCGGGGGCGGGAGAAGGGGTAAGCAGTTCTTC.

This clonotype was detected only a few times. This chain links TRBV29-1 with TRBJ2-3; D is possibly TRBD1 (6 bases). Germline V CDR1 and CDR2: SQVTM, ANQGSEA. The CDR3 runs 12 residues. Trimming took off 6 bases at V and 6 bases at J, with 13 bases between the two ends. Here the CDR3 reads CSVTGGFDTQYF. The CDR3 nucleotides read TGCAGCGTCACTGGGGGCTTTGATACGCAGTATTTT.

This clonotype was picked up many times. Here the CDR3 reads CASRPTSGIYNEQFF. CDR3 nucleotide sequence: TGCGCCAGCCGACCGACTAGCGGTATCTACAATGAGCAGTTCTTC. The rearrangement links TRBV5-1 to TRBJ2-1; TRBD2 aligns across 9 bases. The germline V gene has CDR1 SGHRS and CDR2 YFSETQ. CDR3 length: 15 amino acids. Unmatched junction bases numbered 8, after V lost 7 bases and J lost 3 bases.

This chain links TRBV7-6 with TRBJ2-7; 12 bases map to TRBD1. CDR1 SGHVS and CDR2 FNYEAQ come from the germline V gene. The CDR3 consists of 16 residues. V shed 5 bases and J 2 bases; nucleotides not matched to a gene: 7. CDR3 nucleotides: TGTGCCAGCAGCGCCGGGGACAGGGGGCCCGCCTACGAGCAGTACTTC. Protein sequence: CASSAGDRGPAYEQYF.

The rearrangement links TRBV6-1 to TRBJ2-5; D unclear. V shed 8 bases and J shed 5 bases, with 15 bases lying between them. The CDR3 spans 13 residues. Germline CDR1 MNHNS, CDR2 SASEGT. The CDR3 sequence: CASEAGSTETQYF. Here the CDR3 DNA reads TGTGCCAGCGAGGCCGGTTCCACGGAGACCCAGTACTTC.

Ten or more counts support this clonotype. The chain has TRBV27 and TRBJ2-7; no clear D gene. CDR3 length: 15 amino acids. V shed 3 bases and J shed 1 base, with 13 bases lying between them. Per the germline V gene, CDR1 is MNHEY and CDR2 is SMNVEV (reference sequence). The CDR3 DNA follows: TGTGCCAGCAGTTTTCTGGCAGGTCGATCCTACGAGCAGTACTTC. Translated, it gives CASSFLAGRSYEQYF.

This clonotype was counted only a few times. This chain connects TRBV30 to TRBJ2-5, with D unclear. The germline CDR1 and CDR2 sequences are GTSNPN and SVGIG (reference sequence). Trimming removed 2 bases from V and 3 bases from J, with 10 bases in between. The CDR3 totals 13 residues. CDR3 sequence reads: CAWSRGREETQYF. CDR3 coding DNA: TGTGCCTGGAGTCGAGGTAGGGAAGAGACCCAGTACTTC.

CDR3 coding DNA: TGTGCCAGCAGCCCCCAGGGCTTTGGCGCAGATACGCAGTATTTT. Its protein is CASSPQGFGADTQYF. The rearrangement uses TRBV28 and TRBJ2-3; tentative D call: TRBD1 (5 bases). Trimming removed 6 bases at V and 4 bases at J, with 17 bases between. Looked up from germline, CDR1 is MDHEN and CDR2 is SYDVKM. The CDR3 contains 15 residues.

This clonotype was detected a few times. The chain recombines TRBV28 with TRBJ2-3; D is ambiguous. V shed 6 bases and J shed 2 bases, with 15 bases lying between them. This CDR3 comprises 15 residues. Germline values: CDR1 MDHEN, CDR2 SYDVKM. CDR3 residues: CASSSLGPNTDTQYF. The CDR3 bases are TGTGCCAGCAGCTCCTTAGGCCCCAACACAGATACGCAGTATTTT.